This T cell receptor beta chain was captured by sequencing in a study of shared clonotypes between healthy human individuals. The CDR3 has 17 amino acids. CDR1 and CDR2 (germline): SGHTA, FQGNSA. The V segment lost 5 bases and the J segment 2 bases; nucleotides outside the gene matches: 8. Using immunoSEQ multiplex PCR, the repertoire was profiled, and TCRdb retains in-frame clones only, with some absent. The profile covers approximately 980,000 clones, with approximately 80% appearing a single time and 1.5% taken by the ten largest. The TCR sequence derives from a man in his late teens or twenties in good health. Sequences were obtained from memory CD4+ T cells sorted from blood. The subset is: CD45RA-negative fraction. The J gene is TRBJ2-1, the V gene TRBV7-2; 11 bases fit TRBD2. In DNA, the CDR3 is TGTGCCAGCAGCCGCTCCGTAGCGGGAGGGGCCTACAATGAGCAGTTCTTC. Translated, it gives CASSRSVAGGAYNEQFF.